The 17 T cell receptor beta chains presented below share a single source sample, sequenced in a study of T cell clonotyping in hematopoietic cell transplantation. Sequencing was performed with immunoSEQ multiplex PCR; in TCRdb, only in-frame clones are kept and a portion is missing. The profile shows around 12,000 clones, around three quarters of them singletons. Here the sequenced sample was peripheral blood mononuclear cells, taken 180 days after allogeneic stem cell transplant. The receptors originated from a male patient in his sixties who had an allogeneic stem cell transplant from an unrelated donor, so the T cells may come from the graft donor. Some clones in this sample may be carry-over from other donors' samples.

The chain recombines TRBV7-3 with TRBJ2-5; D remains ambiguous. CDR3 length equals 15 residues. Germline-derived CDR1 and CDR2 are SGHTA and FQGTGA. V lost 1 base and J lost 0, with 9 bases in between. CDR3 coding DNA: TGTGCCAGCAGCTTAAGGGCGGTAGACCAAGAGACCCAGTACTTC. Translation gives CASSLRAVDQETQYF.

The chain carries TRBV5-6 and TRBJ1-1; D is uncertain. Germline CDR1 and CDR2: SGHDT and YYEEEE. CDR3 length: 15 residues. V shed 4 bases and J shed 1 base, with 14 bases lying between them. CDR3 sequence reads: CASSQLGSRNTEAFF. CDR3 sequence (DNA): TGTGCCAGCAGCCAATTGGGATCGCGGAACACTGAAGCTTTCTTT.

The chain joins TRBV30 to TRBJ2-5, with D uncertain. V was shortened by 2 bases and J by 1 base, with 2 bases between the two germline ends. The germline V gene has CDR1 GTSNPN and CDR2 SVGIG (reference sequence). This CDR3 is built from 11 residues. CDR3 DNA: TGTGCCTGGAGTCCCCAAGAGACCCAGTACTTC. Translated, it gives CAWSPQETQYF.

This chain links TRBV5-6 with TRBJ1-2, with 10 bases fitting TRBD1. This CDR3 has 16 residues. Germline CDR1 and CDR2: SGHDT and YYEEEE. With V trimmed by 3 bases and J by 3 bases, 8 bases remained unmatched. CDR3 sequence (DNA): TGTGCCAGCAGCTCGGGACAGGGGACATTTGACTATGGCTACACCTTC. Translating it yields CASSSGQGTFDYGYTF.

The J gene is TRBJ1-1, the V gene TRBV7-2; 7 bases map to TRBD1. The J segment lost 2 bases and the V segment lost 5 bases, leaving 2 bases of the junction unmatched. CDR3 length equals 13 residues. Germline values: CDR1 SGHTA, CDR2 FQGNSA. CDR3 nucleotide sequence: TGTGCCAGCAGCCGGGACAGAAACACTGAAGCTTTCTTT. Its protein product is CASSRDRNTEAFF.

The chain carries TRBV23-1 and TRBJ1-1; no firm D call. TRBV23-1 is known as an ORF, though its function is uncertain. V was pared by 10 bases and J by 1 base, with 13 bases between. The CDR3 consists of 13 residues. The CDR3 DNA reads TGCGCCACCGGAGGGTGGGCGAACACTGAAGCTTTCTTT. Translated: CATGGWANTEAFF.

V usage is TRBV6-5 and J usage is TRBJ1-1; D gene uncertain. CDR1 and CDR2 (germline): MNHEY, SVGAGI. The length of the CDR3 is 11 residues. V lost 2 bases, J lost 6 bases, and 4 bases lay in between. The CDR3 here is CASSYAAEAFF. The CDR3 region has the DNA TGTGCCAGCAGTTACGCGGCTGAAGCTTTCTTT.

The V call is TRBV6-1, the J call TRBJ1-1, with D tentatively TRBD1 (6 bases). Trimming removed 4 bases at V and 0 bases at J, with 12 bases between. Germline V gives CDR1 MNHNS, CDR2 SASEGT. This CDR3 is 15 amino acids long. The CDR3 protein is CASSGWTEVNTEAFF. The CDR3 DNA is TGTGCCAGCAGTGGATGGACAGAGGTGAACACTGAAGCTTTCTTT.

V usage is TRBV6-5 and J usage is TRBJ1-2; 10 nucleotides align to TRBD1. This CDR3 contains 14 residues. Germline loops: CDR1 MNHEY, CDR2 SVGAGI. Trimming removed 7 bases from V and 5 bases from J; junction bases left unmatched: 7. The CDR3 region has the DNA TGTGCCAGCACCCGGACAGGGGGGGTTTATGGCTACACCTTC. This codes for CASTRTGGVYGYTF.

This chain joins TRBV6-6 and TRBJ2-2, with 7 bases matching TRBD2. The trim removed 7 bases at V and 7 bases at J, leaving 15 bases unmatched. The length of the CDR3 is 16 residues. CDR1 and CDR2 (germline): MNHNY, SVGAGI (reference sequence). Here the CDR3 reads CASTLPGGALDGELFF. The DNA for the CDR3 is TGTGCCAGCACCCTCCCGGGGGGAGCACTCGACGGGGAGCTGTTTTTT.

Worth noting for this clone: A read error may produce the germline difference seen at one junction end. The chain uses TRBV7-7 and TRBJ2-1, with 7 bases identical to TRBD2. The CDR3 extends over 13 amino acids. The V gene's germline CDR1 is SSHAT and CDR2 FNYEAQ (reference sequence). CDR3 bases: TGTGCTAGCAGTAACGGGGGGTACAATGAGCAGTTCTTC. As protein: CASSNGGYNEQFF.

The chain is built from TRBV4-1 and TRBJ2-5; D perhaps matches TRBD2 (6 bases). The J call is doubtful: the DNA matches TRBJ2-7 better. CDR3 length: 14 residues. CDR1 is MGHRA, CDR2 YSYEKL, per germline. CDR3 nucleotide sequence: TGCGCCAGCAGCCAAGCCGGGGGCTCCTACGAGCAGTACTTC. Translating gives CASSQAGGSYEQYF.

The rearrangement joins TRBV11-3 to TRBJ2-2; D not resolved. With 6 bases removed from V and 2 bases from J, the gap between germline ends came to 7 bases. CDR1 and CDR2 (germline): SGHNT, YENEEA. This CDR3 is 13 amino acids long. DNA for the CDR3: TGTGCCAGCAGTTTGATCAACACCGGGGAGCTGTTTTTT. It yields the protein CASSLINTGELFF.

V and J are TRBV10-3 and TRBJ2-5; D gene unclear. The J call is doubtful: the DNA matches TRBJ2-7 better. The CDR3 is made up of 13 amino acids. Germline values: CDR1 ENHRY, CDR2 SYGVKD. The CDR3, as DNA: TGTGCCACATCCCCTCGGACGGATTACGAGCAGTACTTC. It is translated as CATSPRTDYEQYF.

The chain recombines TRBV14 with TRBJ1-6; D unresolved. Trimming stripped 2 bases from V and 7 bases from J, with 15 bases between. Per the germline V gene, CDR1 is SGHDN and CDR2 is FVKESK. CDR3 length: 16 residues. The CDR3 protein is CASSQKYGASNSPLHF. The DNA for the CDR3 is TGTGCCAGCAGCCAAAAGTACGGCGCGTCCAATTCACCCCTCCACTTT.

This chain connects TRBV6-4 to TRBJ2-2; TRBD1 matches 10 bases. The CDR3 has 15 residues. The germline CDR1 and CDR2 sequences are MRHNA and SNTAGT. V gave up 6 bases and J gave up 5 bases; unmatched junction bases: 6. In DNA form, the CDR3 reads TGTGCCAGCAGCGGGACAGGGGTTCGAACCGGGGAGCTGTTTTTT. Its protein is CASSGTGVRTGELFF.

The chain uses TRBV19 and TRBJ2-1, with TRBD2 matching 9 bases. This CDR3 is 15 amino acids long. J gave up 2 bases and V 6 bases, and 5 bases lay outside the gene matches. Germline CDR1 and CDR2: LNHDA and SQIVND (reference sequence). The CDR3, as DNA: TGTGCCAGTAGGGTCTCTAGCGGGGCCTACAATGAGCAGTTCTTC. Protein product: CASRVSSGAYNEQFF.